Described below is a single T cell receptor beta chain sequence and its context. The data were taken from a study of PD-L1 blockade in urothelial cancer. Time point in this sample: peripheral blood 6 weeks after treatment start. Per-patient samples, pretreatment and on-treatment, numbered 1 to 8. Sequenced by immunoSEQ multiplex PCR; TCRdb stores in-frame clones only, minus some. The profile shows about 19,000 clones, approximately 83% of them singletons. Sequences were derived from PBMCs, sampled around atezolizumab (anti-PD-L1) treatment. This TCR derives from a man over 45 with urothelial cancer.

The CDR3 loop reads CANGAGGEWEQFF. The CDR3 bases are TGTGCCAACGGCGCGGGAGGAGAATGGGAGCAGTTCTTC. The gene calls are TRBV10-3 and TRBJ2-1; 8 bases match TRBD2. The germline V gene has CDR1 ENHRY and CDR2 SYGVKD. The V segment lost 10 bases and the J segment 10 bases; nucleotides outside the gene matches: 12. The CDR3 is 13 residues long.